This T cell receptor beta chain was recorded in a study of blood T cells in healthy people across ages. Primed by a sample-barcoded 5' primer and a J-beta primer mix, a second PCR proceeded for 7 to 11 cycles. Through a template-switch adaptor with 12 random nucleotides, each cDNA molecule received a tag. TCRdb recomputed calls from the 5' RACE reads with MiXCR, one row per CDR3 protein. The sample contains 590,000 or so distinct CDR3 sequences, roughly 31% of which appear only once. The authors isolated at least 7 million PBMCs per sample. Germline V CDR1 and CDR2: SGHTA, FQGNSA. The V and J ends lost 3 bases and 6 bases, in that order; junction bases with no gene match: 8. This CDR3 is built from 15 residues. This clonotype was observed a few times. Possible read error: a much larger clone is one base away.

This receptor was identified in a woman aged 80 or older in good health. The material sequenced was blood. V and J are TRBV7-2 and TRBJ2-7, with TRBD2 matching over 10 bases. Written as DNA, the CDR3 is TGTGCCAGCAGCTTTTTAGCGGGGGGCGGGGGCGAGCAGTACTTC. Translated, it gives CASSFLAGGGGEQYF. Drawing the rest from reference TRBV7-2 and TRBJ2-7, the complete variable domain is GAGVSQSPSNKVTEKGKDVELRCDPISGHTALYWYRQSLGQGLEFLIYFQGNSAPDKSGLPSDRFSAERTGGSVSTLTIQRTQQEDSAVYLCASSFLAGGGGEQYFGPGTRLTVT.